These 30 T cell receptor beta chains were all obtained from the same sample, sequenced in a study of memory CD4+ T cells and cytomegalovirus serostatus. TCRdb's copy holds only in-frame clones and misses some; the assay was immunoSEQ multiplex PCR. The profile shows about 56,000 clones, over 65% of them singletons. The sort gate was single viable CD3+CD4+CD8-CD45RO+ cells for memory CD4+ T cells. Material: memory CD4+ T cells from blood. Receptors originate from an adult in good health and CMV-seropositive.

Relative to its sample, this clone is medium-sized. CDR3 sequence: CASSLDRGNQPQHF. CDR3 nucleotides: TGTGCCAGCAGCTTAGATCGAGGTAATCAGCCCCAGCATTTT. This chain uses TRBV7-2 with TRBJ1-5; the D is unclear. The germline V and J ends were trimmed by 1 base and 4 bases, with 8 bases remaining between them. Germline CDR1 SGHTA, CDR2 FQGNSA. The CDR3 covers 14 residues. Full variable domain (missing parts from reference TRBV7-2 and TRBJ1-5): GAGVSQSPSNKVTEKGKDVELRCDPISGHTALYWYRQSLGQGLEFLIYFQGNSAPDKSGLPSDRFSAERTGGSVSTLTIQRTQQEDSAVYLCASSLDRGNQPQHFGDGTRLSIL.

The gene calls are TRBV7-9 and TRBJ1-3; maybe TRBD1 (5 bases). The CDR3 is made up of 14 amino acids. Germline assignment: CDR1 SEHNR and CDR2 FQNEAQ (reference sequence). V lost 7 bases and J lost 1, with 11 bases in between. This chain's CDR3 is CASTIGTSGNTIYF. CDR3 nucleotides: TGTGCCAGCACTATTGGGACGTCTGGAAACACCATATATTTT.

The sample holds one count of this clone. The same CDR3 also results from other DNA sequences found in this sample. The chain carries TRBV18 and TRBJ2-5, with no clear D. This CDR3 is built from 11 residues. Germline CDR1 and CDR2: KGHSH and LQKENI. Deletions cut 3 bases from V and 4 bases from J, with 3 bases between. The CDR3 DNA is TGTGCCAGCTCACCCCGAGAGACCCAGTACTTC. Its protein is CASSPRETQYF.

This rearrangement joins TRBV11-2 to TRBJ1-2, with 8 bases aligning to TRBD1. The germline V gene has CDR1 SGHAT and CDR2 FQNNGV. After removal of 8 bases from V and 6 bases from J, the junction contained 11 bases not matched to a gene. The CDR3 spans 14 residues. DNA of the CDR3: TGTGCCAGCCGTCAAAACGAGGGACAGGATGGCTACACCTTC. It encodes CASRQNEGQDGYTF.

V usage is TRBV27 and J usage is TRBJ2-2; TRBD1 matches 8 bases. This CDR3 is 15 amino acids long. V lost 6 bases and J lost 4; bases outside the gene matches: 7. Per the germline V gene, CDR1 is MNHEY and CDR2 is SMNVEV (reference sequence). CDR3: CASRYTGGITGELFF. In DNA, the CDR3 is TGTGCCAGCAGATATACAGGGGGGATCACCGGGGAGCTGTTTTTT.

This clone was recorded a few times. CDR3 amino acids: CASSPDPGSGTQYF. Here the CDR3 DNA reads TGCGCCAGCAGTCCTGACCCGGGATCGGGGACCCAGTACTTC. The chain joins TRBV5-1 to TRBJ2-5, with D possibly being TRBD2 (5 bases). Germline CDR1 and CDR2: SGHRS and YFSETQ. The CDR3 spans 14 residues. V was shortened by 5 bases and J by 7 bases, with 18 bases between the two germline ends. The variable domain in full, with the rest retrieved from reference TRBV5-1 and TRBJ2-5, is KAGVTQTPRYLIKTRGQQVTLSCSPISGHRSVSWYQQTPGQGLQFLFEYFSETQRNKGNFPGRFSGRQFSNSRSEMNVSTLELGDSALYLCASSPDPGSGTQYFGPGTRLLVL.

CDR3 residues: CASSLSAGSLTYNEQFF. The CDR3, as DNA: TGTGCCAGCAGCTTGAGTGCCGGGTCACTAACCTACAATGAGCAGTTCTTC. The V gene is TRBV5-4, the J gene TRBJ2-1; D remains unclear. CDR1 SGHNT and CDR2 YYREEE come from the germline V gene (reference sequence). There are 17 residues in the CDR3. Trimming stripped 1 base from V and 2 bases from J, with 16 bases between.

The rearrangement joins TRBV7-2 to TRBJ2-3, with D possibly called TRBD1 or TRBD2 (5 bases each). CDR1 is SGHTA, CDR2 FQGNSA, per germline. The CDR3 covers 17 residues. Between the trimmed V and J ends, which lost 2 bases and 3 bases, there was a span of 18 bases. The CDR3 DNA reads TGTGCCAGCAGCTTAAGTGTCGGACCTTGGGGGACAGATACGCAGTATTTT. It codes for CASSLSVGPWGTDTQYF.

The chain links TRBV5-1 to TRBJ2-5, with 12 bases that match TRBD2. Germline V CDR1 and CDR2: SGHRS, YFSETQ. This CDR3 has 17 residues. V lost 2 bases to trimming and J lost 1 base; unmatched junction nucleotides: 6. The CDR3 nucleotides read TGCGCCAGCAGCTTAGGACTAGCGGGGAACTCCCAAGAGACCCAGTACTTC. Amino acids: CASSLGLAGNSQETQYF.

The chain links TRBV20-1 to TRBJ2-3, with D perhaps matching TRBD2 (5 bases). Germline V CDR1 and CDR2: DFQATT, SNEGSKA (reference sequence). V was pared by 7 bases and J by 6 bases, with 11 bases between. The CDR3 sequence is 11 residues long. In nucleotides, the CDR3 is TGCAGTGTGCTGAGAGGGGATACGCAGTATTTT. Its translation: CSVLRGDTQYF.

The gene calls are TRBV25-1 and TRBJ2-6, with no clear D. Deletions cut 3 bases from V and 3 bases from J, with 6 bases between. The CDR3 extends over 14 amino acids. CDR1 is MGHDK, CDR2 SYGVNS, per germline. The CDR3 region is CASSESSGANVLTF. As DNA, the CDR3 is TGTGCCAGCAGTGAGAGTAGTGGGGCCAACGTCCTGACTTTC.

The chain carries TRBV5-6 and TRBJ1-2; a possible D gene is TRBD1 (6 bases). CDR3 size: 14 residues. The germline V gene has CDR1 SGHDT and CDR2 YYEEEE. With 3 bases removed from V and 4 bases from J, the gap between germline ends came to 13 bases. CDR3 protein: CASSSTGFFYGYTF. CDR3 coding DNA: TGTGCCAGCAGCTCAACAGGGTTTTTCTATGGCTACACCTTC. Looking up the rest from reference TRBV5-6 and TRBJ1-2 gives the full variable domain: DAGVTQSPTHLIKTRGQQVTLRCSPKSGHDTVSWYQQALGQGPQFIFQYYEEEERQRGNFPDRFSGHQFPNYSSELNVNALLLGDSALYLCASSSTGFFYGYTFGSGTRLTVV.

V usage is TRBV28 and J usage is TRBJ1-1; 9 positions agree with TRBD1. Germline lookup yields CDR1 MDHEN and CDR2 SYDVKM. V gave up 5 bases and J gave up 7 bases; unmatched junction bases: 11. This CDR3 is built from 15 residues. The DNA of the CDR3 is TGTGCCAGCAGTCCTTCACAGGGGGCGCCAATTGAAGCTTTCTTT. Translated, it gives CASSPSQGAPIEAFF.

The CDR3 region is CASSIDRGRGDTEAFF. The CDR3 coding sequence is TGTGCCAGTAGTATAGACCGGGGCCGGGGGGACACTGAAGCTTTCTTT. This chain joins TRBV19 and TRBJ1-1; maybe TRBD1 (5 bases). Trimming stripped 0 bases from V and 3 bases from J, with 14 bases between. Per the germline V gene, CDR1 is LNHDA and CDR2 is SQIVND (reference sequence). This CDR3 comprises 16 residues.

In its sample, this clone was seen once. The gene calls are TRBV5-1 and TRBJ2-1; D not certain. This CDR3 has 16 residues. V gave up 1 base and J gave up 6 bases, with 17 bases separating them. Germline V gene data show CDR1 as SGHRS and CDR2 as YFSETQ. CDR3 sequence (DNA): TGCGCCAGCAGCTTGAGGGTTGCAAGCCAGGCCAATGAGCAGTTCTTC. Its protein is CASSLRVASQANEQFF.

V usage is TRBV9 and J usage is TRBJ2-7; D is possibly TRBD2 (6 bases). V was clipped by 2 bases and J by 3 bases, with 18 bases between them. Looked up from germline, CDR1 is SGDLS and CDR2 is YYNGEE. The CDR3 sequence is 16 residues long. The CDR3, as DNA: TGTGCCAGCAGCGTGGCCGGAGGGGACCCAATCTACGAGCAGTACTTC. It translates to CASSVAGGDPIYEQYF. The variable domain in full, completed from reference TRBV9 and TRBJ2-7, reads DSGVTQTPKHLITATGQRVTLRCSPRSGDLSVYWYQQSLDQGLQFLIQYYNGEERAKGNILERFSAQQFPDLHSELNLSSLELGDSALYFCASSVAGGDPIYEQYFGPGTRLTVT.

The rearrangement joins TRBV27 to TRBJ1-4; D gene uncertain. Trimming removed 6 bases from V and 8 bases from J, with 16 bases in between. This CDR3 spans 14 amino acids. Germline lookup yields CDR1 MNHEY and CDR2 SMNVEV (reference sequence). The CDR3 reads CASRQTETGEKLFF. In DNA form, the CDR3 reads TGTGCCAGCAGACAAACGGAGACTGGGGAAAAACTGTTTTTT.

The chain is built from TRBV15 and TRBJ2-3, with 12 bases that match TRBD2. V lost 4 bases to trimming and J lost 4 bases; unmatched junction nucleotides: 6. The CDR3 is 16 amino acids. Germline lookup yields CDR1 LNHNV and CDR2 YYDKDF (reference sequence). DNA for the CDR3: TGTGCCACCAGCAAGACTAGCGGGAGAGGCGCAGATACGCAGTATTTT. It encodes CATSKTSGRGADTQYF. Using reference TRBV15 and TRBJ2-3 for the parts outside the CDR3, the full variable domain is DAMVIQNPRYQVTQFGKPVTLSCSQTLNHNVMYWYQQKSSQAPKLLFHYYDKDFNNEADTPDNFQSRRPNTSFCFLDIRSPGLGDTAMYLCATSKTSGRGADTQYFGPGTRLTVL.

The chain is built from TRBV19 and TRBJ1-5, with 7 bases lining up with TRBD1. The CDR3 totals 15 residues. Unmatched junction bases numbered 8, after V lost 6 bases and J lost 3 bases. Germline CDR1 is LNHDA and CDR2 is SQIVND (reference sequence). CDR3 DNA sequence: TGTGCCAGTAGGAGCCAAACAGGGGACAATCAGCCCCAGCATTTT. Protein sequence: CASRSQTGDNQPQHF.

This chain uses TRBV5-1 with TRBJ2-7; D perhaps matches TRBD2 (5 bases). Germline V gene sequence: CDR1 SGHRS, CDR2 YFSETQ. Trimming shortened V by 2 bases and J by 0 bases, and 9 bases separated the two germline ends. The CDR3 spans 14 residues. For the CDR3, the DNA is TGCGCCAGCAGCTTTGGCGGAGGCTCCTACGAGCAGTACTTC. Its protein product is CASSFGGGSYEQYF. Supplemented by reference TRBV5-1 and TRBJ2-7, the full variable domain reads KAGVTQTPRYLIKTRGQQVTLSCSPISGHRSVSWYQQTPGQGLQFLFEYFSETQRNKGNFPGRFSGRQFSNSRSEMNVSTLELGDSALYLCASSFGGGSYEQYFGPGTRLTVT.

The rearrangement links TRBV2 to TRBJ2-1, with D unresolved. This CDR3 has 10 amino acids. Germline V gene data show CDR1 as SNHLY and CDR2 as FYNNEI. The V end was cut by 6 bases, the J end by 4 bases, with 1 base between. This chain's CDR3 is CASRYNEQFF. CDR3 coding DNA: TGTGCCAGCAGGTACAATGAGCAGTTCTTC.

The chain couples TRBV28 to TRBJ2-7; 7 bases are a match to TRBD1. From germline, CDR1 is MDHEN and CDR2 SYDVKM. The ends lost 6 bases at V and 4 bases at J; junction bases unmatched: 9. This CDR3 has 14 residues. The CDR3 sequence: CASSPGTVTYEQYF. CDR3 nucleotide sequence: TGTGCCAGCAGCCCAGGGACAGTAACTTACGAGCAGTACTTC. Full variable domain (remainder filled in from reference TRBV28 and TRBJ2-7): DVKVTQSSRYLVKRTGEKVFLECVQDMDHENMFWYRQDPGLGLRLIYFSYDVKMKEKGDIPEGYSVSREKKERFSLILESASTNQTSMYLCASSPGTVTYEQYFGPGTRLTVT.

The chain joins TRBV7-8 to TRBJ2-7, with TRBD2 identical over 9 bases. Trimming took 1 base from V and 7 from J; bases not matched to a gene: 8. This CDR3 is built from 15 residues. Germline V lookup: CDR1 SGHVS, CDR2 FQNEAQ. CDR3 loop: CASSLGSGSGREQYV. Written as DNA, the CDR3 is TGTGCCAGCAGCTTAGGTAGCGGGAGCGGTAGGGAGCAGTACGTC.

The chain joins TRBV28 to TRBJ2-1; a weak D match, TRBD2 (6 bases). The CDR3 runs to 12 residues. Trimming stripped 6 bases from V and 16 bases from J, with 19 bases between. Germline V gene lookup returns CDR1 MDHEN and CDR2 SYDVKM. CDR3 nucleotides: TGTGCCAGCAGAACCCCTAGCGCGACTCACTTCTTC. Its translation: CASRTPSATHFF. The whole variable domain, remainder taken from reference TRBV28 and TRBJ2-1, is DVKVTQSSRYLVKRTGEKVFLECVQDMDHENMFWYRQDPGLGLRLIYFSYDVKMKEKGDIPEGYSVSREKKERFSLILESASTNQTSMYLCASRTPSATHFFGPGTRLTVL.

This clone was seen more than once but under ten times. The V call is TRBV5-6, the J call TRBJ2-5; D unclear. The CDR3 runs to 13 residues. Trimming pared 4 bases from V and 5 bases from J, leaving 12 bases between. CDR1 and CDR2 (germline): SGHDT, YYEEEE. The CDR3 reads CASSRPSGETQYF. The CDR3 bases are TGTGCCAGCAGCAGGCCCTCCGGGGAGACCCAGTACTTC.

This clone was detected only a few times. The chain carries TRBV30 and TRBJ2-2; weak D call: TRBD1 (6 bases). Trimming left V 2 bases short and J 4 bases short, with 17 bases between. CDR1 is GTSNPN, CDR2 SVGIG, per germline (reference sequence). The CDR3 extends over 16 amino acids. CDR3 in DNA: TGTGCCTGGAGTCGATTGAGGGGCAGGGGCACCGGGGAGCTGTTTTTT. This translates into CAWSRLRGRGTGELFF.

The chain carries TRBV18 and TRBJ2-7, with D possibly being TRBD1 (5 bases). CDR3 length equals 16 residues. V was shortened by 5 bases and J by 2 bases, with 19 bases between the two germline ends. Per the germline V gene, CDR1 is KGHSH and CDR2 is LQKENI. DNA for the CDR3: TGTGCCAGCTCATTATTACAGGCTACCACCCCCTACGAGCAGTACTTC. Translation: CASSLLQATTPYEQYF. Looking up the rest from reference TRBV18 and TRBJ2-7 gives the full variable domain: NAGVMQNPRHLVRRRGQEARLRCSPMKGHSHVYWYRQLPEEGLKFMVYLQKENIIDESGMPKERFSAEFPKEGPSILRIQQVVRGDSAAYFCASSLLQATTPYEQYFGPGTRLTVT.

The rearrangement uses TRBV28 and TRBJ1-2; D possibly corresponds to TRBD1 (6 bases). The CDR3 is 16 residues long. CDR1 and CDR2 (germline): MDHEN, SYDVKM. The V and J ends lost 6 bases and 6 bases respectively, with 23 bases between them. Here the CDR3 reads CASRIQGLGGKDGYTF. The CDR3 nucleotides read TGTGCCAGCAGGATACAGGGACTCGGGGGCAAAGATGGCTACACCTTC.

This clone occurred once. The chain recombines TRBV7-2 with TRBJ2-7, with TRBD2 matching 11 bases. J gave up 2 bases and V 1 base, and 7 bases lay outside the gene matches. The CDR3 contains 17 residues. Germline V lookup: CDR1 SGHTA, CDR2 FQGNSA. CDR3 DNA: TGTGCCAGCAGCTTAGGTAGCGGGAGGGGAAACCCCTACGAGCAGTACTTC. It yields the protein CASSLGSGRGNPYEQYF.

This rearrangement joins TRBV5-1 to TRBJ2-5; tentative D call: TRBD1 (6 bases). Germline CDR1 reads SGHRS; CDR2 reads YFSETQ. V gave up 3 bases and J gave up 1 base, with 13 bases separating them. The CDR3 has 15 amino acids. CDR3 sequence: CASSSGQPLQETQYF. CDR3 sequence (DNA): TGCGCCAGCAGCTCCGGACAGCCTCTCCAAGAGACCCAGTACTTC.